Below are 8 T cell receptor beta chains sequenced from a single sample in a study of T cells in Graves' hyperthyroidism and ophthalmopathy. Template material for amplifying TCR beta CDR3 regions consisted of RNA transcripts. The study used the HTBI primer set for a first-round RT-PCR of the TCR CDR3. TCRdb analysed the multiplex PCR reads with MiXCR anew, one entry per CDR3 protein. This table holds about 420,000 distinct CDR3 sequences, roughly an eighth found once. Sequenced sample: blood. The receptors derive from a woman aged 18-29 years with Graves' hyperthyroidism.

This clonotype came up many times. The chain joins TRBV5-1 to TRBJ2-1; D may be TRBD1 (5 bases). The V gene lost 3 bases and the J gene lost 7 bases, with 11 bases spanning the gap. The CDR3 loop spans 13 amino acids. Germline loops: CDR1 SGHRS, CDR2 YFSETQ. CDR3 protein: CASSWTQGNEQFF. In DNA, the CDR3 is TGCGCCAGCAGCTGGACGCAGGGTAATGAGCAGTTCTTC.

This clonotype has a handful of counts. The germline gene is not matched at one end of the junction; a read error may be the cause. The gene calls are TRBV9 and TRBJ1-5; a possible D gene is TRBD1 (6 bases). The CDR3 totals 15 residues. Germline CDR1 and CDR2: SGDLS and YYNGEE. The CDR3 sequence: CAGSVEGGLLEPQHF. Here the CDR3 DNA reads TGTGCCGGCAGCGTAGAGGGGGGACTGTTGGAGCCCCAGCATTTT.

This clonotype has just a few counts. One end of the junction is discordant with germline, which a read error may explain. The V and J genes are TRBV12-3 or TRBV12-4 and TRBJ1-6, with 9 bases matching TRBD1. The CDR3 has 14 amino acids. The CDR3 loop is CAGSQTGGNSPLHF. The CDR3 nucleotides are TGTGCCGGCAGTCAAACAGGGGGCAATTCACCCCTCCACTTT.

In its sample, this clonotype was seen many times. The chain links TRBV6-2 or TRBV6-3 to TRBJ2-7, with 7 bases fitting TRBD2. CDR1 is MNHEY, CDR2 SVGEGT, per germline. The V gene end was trimmed by 2 bases and the J gene end by 7 bases; junction bases not matched to a gene: 5. The CDR3 length is 13 residues. In nucleotides, the CDR3 is TGTGCCAGCAGTTACCCTACAGCGGGAGAGCAGTACTTC. Its protein product is CASSYPTAGEQYF.

Turning to this clonotype: At one end, the junction sequence differs from germline, possibly due to a read error. The gene calls are TRBV5-1 and TRBJ2-7; 12 bases agree with TRBD2. CDR1 is SGHRS, CDR2 YFSETQ, per germline. The CDR3 loop spans 14 amino acids. CDR3 in DNA: TGTGCCAGCAGCCGACTAGCGGGAGATCACGAGCAGTACTTC. Translation gives CASSRLAGDHEQYF.

The chain uses TRBV29-1 and TRBJ2-1, with D possibly being TRBD1 or TRBD2 (6 bases each). Per germline, CDR1 SQVTM and CDR2 ANQGSEA. The CDR3 runs 15 residues. Trimming pared 8 bases from V and 0 bases from J, leaving 17 bases between. The CDR3 is CSSMRGDRSYNEQFF. The CDR3 DNA is TGCAGCTCCATGAGGGGGGACCGCTCCTACAATGAGCAGTTCTTC.

This clonotype has at least ten counts. This chain uses TRBV28 with TRBJ1-5; 7 bases match TRBD1. V was pared by 6 bases and J by 1 base, with 6 bases of the junction left unmatched. This CDR3 is 15 amino acids long. Germline V gene sequence: CDR1 MDHEN, CDR2 SYDVKM. The DNA for the CDR3 is TGTGCCAGCAGCACAGACAGGGAAAGCAATCAGCCCCAGCATTTT. This sequence encodes CASSTDRESNQPQHF.

At least ten counts were recorded for this clonotype. The chain recombines TRBV6-1 with TRBJ2-2; possibly TRBD1 or TRBD2 for D (6 bases each). Trimming left V 9 bases short and J 4 bases short, with 12 bases between. There are 13 residues in the CDR3. Germline V CDR1 and CDR2: MNHNS, SASEGT. In DNA, the CDR3 is TGTGCCAGTACAGGGACTGCCACCGGGGAGCTGTTTTTT. Its translation is CASTGTATGELFF.